What follows describes a single TCR beta chain. Its antigen is still unknown. The data stem from a study of CD8+ T cells in alopecia areata. Study background: It was oral tofacitinib, at 5 to 10 mg twice daily, that treated patients received.

Study results and limitations: Sequencing of scalp samples also captures resident alphabeta T cells of normal skin.

Obtained from alopecia areata patients were lesional scalp punch biopsies along with peripheral blood. Germline V CDR1 and CDR2: SGHNT, YYREEE (reference sequence). V was clipped by 4 bases and J by 2 bases; unmatched bases: 3. The CDR3 runs 14 residues. Isolated RNA was reverse transcribed into cDNA used as the sequencing template. Here immunoSEQ multiplex PCR was the method, and the copy in TCRdb shows in-frame clones only, minus some. The sample carries more than 9,500 clones, around 62% recorded once. This TCR was recovered from a human donor with alopecia areata. Material: skin. The V gene is TRBV5-4, the J gene TRBJ1-2; TRBD1 matches at 9 bases. CDR3 region: CASSLDRGNYGYTF. CDR3 bases: TGTGCCAGCAGCCTGGACAGGGGAAACTATGGCTACACCTTC.